Below, 28 T cell receptor beta chains from the same sample are listed, as sequenced in a study of blood T cell repertoires in COVID-19. Clones were sequenced by immunoSEQ multiplex PCR, and TCRdb holds only the in-frame ones, with some missing. Of hundreds of thousands of clones in the sample, around 84% were seen once. The sample taken for sequencing was PBMCs or T cells enriched from blood (not recorded which). These receptors were collected from a man aged 25 to 40 who had recovered from COVID-19.

The sample holds a few counts of this clone. This chain connects TRBV2 to TRBJ1-4, with D hard to call. The CDR3 totals 13 residues. Trimming removed 7 bases at V and 3 bases at J, with 9 bases between. The germline gives CDR1 SNHLY, CDR2 FYNNEI. CDR3 region: CASKQVPNEKLFF. CDR3 bases: TGTGCCAGCAAGCAGGTCCCTAATGAAAAACTGTTTTTT.

The rearrangement joins TRBV11-3 to TRBJ2-2, with 7 bases identical to TRBD1. Germline trimming cut 4 bases from V and 4 bases from J; bases unmatched to any gene: 3. Germline CDR1 SGHNT, CDR2 YENEEA. The length of the CDR3 is 14 residues. DNA of the CDR3: TGTGCCAGCAGCTCCGGACAGGCCACCGGGGAGCTGTTTTTT. Translated, it gives CASSSGQATGELFF. Full variable domain (remainder filled in from reference TRBV11-3 and TRBJ2-2): EAGVVQSPRYKIIEKKQPVAFWCNPISGHNTLYWYLQNLGQGPELLIRYENEEAVDDSQLPKDRFSAERLKGVDSTLKIQPAELGDSAVYLCASSSGQATGELFFGEGSRLTVL.

The chain couples TRBV19 to TRBJ2-5; 7 bases match TRBD1. J lost 2 bases, V lost 7 bases, and 13 bases had no gene match. The CDR3 sequence is 16 residues long. Germline V gives CDR1 LNHDA, CDR2 SQIVND (reference sequence). This CDR3 reads CASKGPRTGPQETQYF. DNA of the CDR3: TGTGCCAGTAAGGGTCCACGGACAGGACCGCAAGAGACCCAGTACTTC.

The chain uses TRBV28 and TRBJ1-1; TRBD1 matches at 8 bases. This CDR3 has 13 amino acids. Germline V gene sequence: CDR1 MDHEN, CDR2 SYDVKM. Losses at the gene ends were 7 bases for V and 6 bases for J; bases not matched to a gene: 7. CDR3 DNA sequence: TGTGCCAGCATGGGACAGGACTCGTCTGAAGCTTTCTTT. This sequence encodes CASMGQDSSEAFF.

This clone was recorded once. V gene TRBV5-1 combines with J gene TRBJ1-5; the D is unclear. Trimming cost V 3 bases and J 7 bases, with 14 bases left between them. From germline, CDR1 is SGHRS and CDR2 YFSETQ. The CDR3 covers 14 residues. The chain's CDR3 is CASSWGGGNQPQHF. CDR3 DNA: TGCGCCAGCAGCTGGGGAGGAGGGAACCAGCCCCAGCATTTT.

This chain joins TRBV6-5 and TRBJ1-4; TRBD1 matches at 9 bases. Germline loops: CDR1 MNHEY, CDR2 SVGAGI. There are 15 residues in the CDR3. With V trimmed by 3 bases and J by 3 bases, 2 bases remained unmatched. In DNA form, the CDR3 reads TGTGCCAGCAGTTATGGGACAGGGTCTAATGAAAAACTGTTTTTT. Translation gives CASSYGTGSNEKLFF.

This clone was observed once. Distinct nucleotide sequences in the sample also encode this CDR3. V gene TRBV5-6 combines with J gene TRBJ1-1, with unresolved D. The CDR3 loop spans 13 amino acids. Deletions cut 0 bases from V and 4 bases from J, with 7 bases between. Per the germline V gene, CDR1 is SGHDT and CDR2 is YYEEEE. This CDR3 is CASSLVAGTEAFF. CDR3 DNA sequence: TGTGCCAGCAGCTTGGTAGCGGGCACTGAAGCTTTCTTT.

This chain connects TRBV9 to TRBJ1-4, with 9 bases lining up with TRBD1. Germline assignment: CDR1 SGDLS and CDR2 YYNGEE. The CDR3 contains 15 residues. Unmatched junction bases numbered 6, after V lost 2 bases and J lost 7 bases. Here the CDR3 reads CASSVGQGQFEKLFF. CDR3 sequence (DNA): TGTGCCAGCAGCGTCGGACAGGGGCAATTTGAAAAACTGTTTTTT. Complete variable domain (other parts from reference TRBV9 and TRBJ1-4): DSGVTQTPKHLITATGQRVTLRCSPRSGDLSVYWYQQSLDQGLQFLIQYYNGEERAKGNILERFSAQQFPDLHSELNLSSLELGDSALYFCASSVGQGQFEKLFFGSGTQLSVL.

V is TRBV6-5 and J is TRBJ1-2; a weak D match, TRBD1 (6 bases). The V gene's germline CDR1 is MNHEY and CDR2 SVGAGI. V was pared by 2 bases and J by 8 bases, with 12 bases between. The CDR3 has 13 amino acids. The CDR3 coding sequence is TGTGCCAGCAGTTACCCCAGGGGAGAAGGCTACACCTTC. Its translation: CASSYPRGEGYTF.

J is TRBJ2-5 and V is TRBV19; 8 nucleotides align to TRBD1. The germline gives CDR1 LNHDA, CDR2 SQIVND (reference sequence). The CDR3 consists of 15 residues. After removal of 5 bases from V and 1 base from J, the junction contained 6 bases not matched to a gene. Written as DNA, the CDR3 is TGTGCCAGTAGTGGCGACAGGGGACCCCAAGAGACCCAGTACTTC. Its protein product is CASSGDRGPQETQYF.

The V gene is TRBV27, the J gene TRBJ1-3, with 7 bases lining up with TRBD1. In germline, CDR1 is MNHEY, CDR2 SMNVEV (reference sequence). The CDR3 covers 15 residues. The ends lost 4 bases at V and 3 bases at J; junction bases unmatched: 6. Here the CDR3 reads CASSSRGFDGNTIYF. The CDR3 DNA is TGTGCCAGCAGTTCCAGGGGGTTCGATGGAAACACCATATATTTT.

This clone turned up a few times. V is TRBV4-1 and J is TRBJ1-2, with 10 bases identical to TRBD1. CDR1 is MGHRA, CDR2 YSYEKL, per germline. The V and J ends lost 5 bases and 7 bases, in that order; junction bases with no gene match: 10. This CDR3 contains 15 residues. The chain's CDR3 is CASSVPGQGMAGYTF. The CDR3 DNA reads TGCGCCAGCAGCGTACCGGGACAGGGGATGGCTGGCTACACCTTC.

The chain has TRBV12-3 or TRBV12-4 and TRBJ2-7; no firm D call. V lost 5 bases to trimming and J lost 3 bases, with 11 bases between them. CDR3 size: 13 residues. The CDR3 region has the DNA TGTGCCAGCAGTCTTATATCCTACTACGAGCAGTACTTC. Translation: CASSLISYYEQYF.

The chain employs TRBV19 and TRBJ2-5; tentative D call: TRBD2 (7 bases). The V and J ends lost 5 bases and 5 bases respectively, with 15 bases between them. The CDR3 is made up of 14 amino acids. Germline assignment: CDR1 LNHDA and CDR2 SQIVND (reference sequence). In DNA, the CDR3 is TGTGCCAGTAGTCTTGGGGGGGCGGTGGAGACCCAGTACTTC. Protein product: CASSLGGAVETQYF. Combining the CDR3 with reference TRBV19 and TRBJ2-5 gives the whole variable domain DGGITQSPKYLFRKEGQNVTLSCEQNLNHDAMYWYRQDPGQGLRLIYYSQIVNDFQKGDIAEGYSVSREKKESFPLTVTSAQKNPTAFYLCASSLGGAVETQYFGPGTRLLVL.

J is TRBJ2-5 and V is TRBV5-4, with TRBD2 matching 7 bases. Germline V gene lookup returns CDR1 SGHNT and CDR2 YYREEE (reference sequence). J gave up 7 bases and V 0 bases, and 9 bases lay outside the gene matches. The CDR3 has 15 residues. DNA of the CDR3: TGTGCCAGCAGCTTGGAGGGCGGGGGAGGTGGGACCCAGTACTTC. Residues: CASSLEGGGGGTQYF. Based on the CDR3 plus reference TRBV5-4 and TRBJ2-5, the full variable domain is ETGVTQSPTHLIKTRGQQVTLRCSSQSGHNTVSWYQQALGQGPQFIFQYYREEENGRGNFPPRFSGLQFPNYSSELNVNALELDDSALYLCASSLEGGGGGTQYFGPGTRLLVL.

This clone has only one observation. The chain couples TRBV3-1 (or the pseudogene TRBV3-2) to TRBJ1-2; 8 bases are a match to TRBD1. V lost 1 base to trimming and J lost 1 base; unmatched junction nucleotides: 2. The CDR3 length is 15 residues. The germline gives CDR1 LGHDT, CDR2 YNNKEL (reference sequence). DNA for the CDR3: TGTGCCAGCAGCCAAGGGACAGGGATTAACTATGGCTACACCTTC. It yields the protein CASSQGTGINYGYTF.

This clone was detected a few times. The chain has TRBV5-1 and TRBJ2-1; the match to TRBD2 covers 11 bases. Trimming removed 3 bases from V and 7 bases from J; junction bases left unmatched: 6. CDR1 and CDR2 (germline): SGHRS, YFSETQ. This CDR3 comprises 15 residues. The CDR3 nucleotides are TGCGCCAGCAGCTCGACTAGCGGGATCGCGAATGAGCAGTTCTTC. This gives the protein CASSSTSGIANEQFF.

This clone showed up just a few times. This chain links TRBV6-6 with TRBJ2-5; 9 positions match TRBD2. CDR3 length: 17 amino acids. CDR1 is MNHNY, CDR2 SVGAGI, per germline (reference sequence). The V segment lost 5 bases and the J segment 2 bases; nucleotides outside the gene matches: 12. In DNA form, the CDR3 reads TGTGCCAGCAGTCCCCAGCGGCTAGCGGGAAATCAAGAGACCCAGTACTTC. The encoded protein is CASSPQRLAGNQETQYF.

J is TRBJ1-1 and V is TRBV5-3, with D possibly matching TRBD1 (5 bases). TRBV5-3 is an ORF for which the function is uncertain. This CDR3 spans 16 amino acids. Trimming shortened V by 2 bases and J by 1 base, and 15 bases separated the two germline ends. CDR3 nucleotide sequence: TGTGCCAGAAGCTTCGAAACTGGGGCTCCGAACACTGAAGCTTTCTTT. As protein: CARSFETGAPNTEAFF.

This chain's CDR3 is CASSLFQGAGTQYF. The CDR3 bases are TGTGCCAGCAGTTTATTTCAGGGGGCGGGTACGCAGTATTTT. The chain carries TRBV27 and TRBJ2-3, with 8 bases aligning to TRBD1. J was trimmed by 8 bases and V by 1 base; bases with no gene match: 5. The CDR3 consists of 14 residues. In germline, CDR1 is MNHEY, CDR2 SMNVEV (reference sequence).

The V call is TRBV7-9, the J call TRBJ2-7; 7 bases are a match to TRBD1. Per germline, CDR1 SEHNR and CDR2 FQNEAQ (reference sequence). The CDR3 extends over 15 amino acids. V shed 5 bases and J 3 bases; nucleotides not matched to a gene: 10. The CDR3 sequence is CASSPRQGTIYEQYF. For the CDR3, the DNA is TGTGCCAGCAGCCCGAGACAGGGAACGATCTACGAGCAGTACTTC.

The chain is built from TRBV2 and TRBJ1-3; D unresolved. The CDR3 loop spans 15 amino acids. Germline lookup yields CDR1 SNHLY and CDR2 FYNNEI. Trimming shortened V by 2 bases and J by 4 bases, and 12 bases separated the two germline ends. As DNA, the CDR3 is TGTGCCAGCAGTGAATTGCGGCAGAGGGGAAACACCATATATTTT. It encodes CASSELRQRGNTIYF.

CDR3 region: CASSLARGGAGEQYF. The CDR3 DNA reads TGTGCCAGCAGCTTAGCACGCGGGGGGGCCGGAGAGCAGTACTTC. V is TRBV7-2 and J is TRBJ2-7; 9 nucleotides align to TRBD2. This CDR3 comprises 15 residues. Germline loops: CDR1 SGHTA, CDR2 FQGNSA. V was pared by 0 bases and J by 7 bases, with 7 bases of the junction left unmatched.

The V and J genes are TRBV29-1 and TRBJ2-7; 9 nucleotides line up with TRBD1. The germline V gene has CDR1 SQVTM and CDR2 ANQGSEA. There are 15 residues in the CDR3. Trimming removed 5 bases from V and 0 bases from J; junction bases left unmatched: 8. The CDR3 sequence is CSVTHRGPLSYEQYF. CDR3 coding DNA: TGCAGCGTTACCCACAGGGGGCCCCTCTCCTACGAGCAGTACTTC.

This chain uses TRBV5-6 with TRBJ1-4, with 7 bases lining up with TRBD1. V was pared by 5 bases and J by 0 bases, with 7 bases of the junction left unmatched. The germline V gene encodes CDR1 SGHDT and CDR2 YYEEEE. The CDR3 length is 16 residues. The DNA for the CDR3 is TGTGCCAGCAGGTACGAGGACAGGCCAACTAATGAAAAACTGTTTTTT. Translating it yields CASRYEDRPTNEKLFF.

The genes are TRBV10-2 and TRBJ2-3, with a weak D call TRBD2 (6 bases). CDR1 is WSHSY, CDR2 SAAADI, per germline. The V gene lost 6 bases and the J gene lost 3 bases, with 19 bases spanning the gap. The CDR3 runs 16 residues. The chain's CDR3 is CASSGSGWGETDTQYF. The CDR3 region has the DNA TGCGCCAGCAGCGGTAGCGGCTGGGGAGAAACAGATACGCAGTATTTT.

This sequence joins TRBV6-2 or TRBV6-3 and TRBJ2-7; 7 bases agree with TRBD2. CDR1 is MNHEY and CDR2 is SVGEGT in the germline V gene. J gave up 4 bases and V 7 bases, and 10 bases lay outside the gene matches. The CDR3 length is 14 residues. CDR3 sequence (DNA): TGTGCCAGCAACCCGGCTAGCGGCGTTTACGAGCAGTACTTC. It specifies CASNPASGVYEQYF.

The rearrangement uses TRBV7-9 and TRBJ2-5, with TRBD2 as a possible D gene (5 bases). The CDR3 extends over 13 amino acids. Germline assignment: CDR1 SEHNR and CDR2 FQNEAQ (reference sequence). Trimming removed 5 bases from V and 4 bases from J, with 11 bases in between. CDR3 bases: TGTGCCAGCAGCATCCGGGGTGGAGAGACCCAGTACTTC. Amino acids: CASSIRGGETQYF.